The sequence of this T cell receptor (beta chain) was determined in a study of T cell responses to AZD1222 COVID-19 vaccine. Whole-study context: Analyses pooled second doses at about 4 or about 12 weeks.

CDR1 is SGHTA and CDR2 is FQGTGA in the germline V gene. Trimming removed 5 bases from V and 4 bases from J, with 20 bases in between. This CDR3 region has 16 residues. Sequencing used immunoSEQ multiplex PCR; TCRdb keeps in-frame clones, though not all of them. Here the sample spans 85,000 to 130,000 clones, around 90% being singletons. The sequence derives from an adult in good health. Source: peripheral blood, taken on day 0 of AZD1222 vaccination. This chain uses TRBV7-3 with TRBJ1-1; no firm D call. Here the CDR3 DNA reads TGTGCCAGCAGCCCTAATGTTCTCGGGGTCAGCACTGAAGCTTTCTTT. Translating gives CASSPNVLGVSTEAFF.